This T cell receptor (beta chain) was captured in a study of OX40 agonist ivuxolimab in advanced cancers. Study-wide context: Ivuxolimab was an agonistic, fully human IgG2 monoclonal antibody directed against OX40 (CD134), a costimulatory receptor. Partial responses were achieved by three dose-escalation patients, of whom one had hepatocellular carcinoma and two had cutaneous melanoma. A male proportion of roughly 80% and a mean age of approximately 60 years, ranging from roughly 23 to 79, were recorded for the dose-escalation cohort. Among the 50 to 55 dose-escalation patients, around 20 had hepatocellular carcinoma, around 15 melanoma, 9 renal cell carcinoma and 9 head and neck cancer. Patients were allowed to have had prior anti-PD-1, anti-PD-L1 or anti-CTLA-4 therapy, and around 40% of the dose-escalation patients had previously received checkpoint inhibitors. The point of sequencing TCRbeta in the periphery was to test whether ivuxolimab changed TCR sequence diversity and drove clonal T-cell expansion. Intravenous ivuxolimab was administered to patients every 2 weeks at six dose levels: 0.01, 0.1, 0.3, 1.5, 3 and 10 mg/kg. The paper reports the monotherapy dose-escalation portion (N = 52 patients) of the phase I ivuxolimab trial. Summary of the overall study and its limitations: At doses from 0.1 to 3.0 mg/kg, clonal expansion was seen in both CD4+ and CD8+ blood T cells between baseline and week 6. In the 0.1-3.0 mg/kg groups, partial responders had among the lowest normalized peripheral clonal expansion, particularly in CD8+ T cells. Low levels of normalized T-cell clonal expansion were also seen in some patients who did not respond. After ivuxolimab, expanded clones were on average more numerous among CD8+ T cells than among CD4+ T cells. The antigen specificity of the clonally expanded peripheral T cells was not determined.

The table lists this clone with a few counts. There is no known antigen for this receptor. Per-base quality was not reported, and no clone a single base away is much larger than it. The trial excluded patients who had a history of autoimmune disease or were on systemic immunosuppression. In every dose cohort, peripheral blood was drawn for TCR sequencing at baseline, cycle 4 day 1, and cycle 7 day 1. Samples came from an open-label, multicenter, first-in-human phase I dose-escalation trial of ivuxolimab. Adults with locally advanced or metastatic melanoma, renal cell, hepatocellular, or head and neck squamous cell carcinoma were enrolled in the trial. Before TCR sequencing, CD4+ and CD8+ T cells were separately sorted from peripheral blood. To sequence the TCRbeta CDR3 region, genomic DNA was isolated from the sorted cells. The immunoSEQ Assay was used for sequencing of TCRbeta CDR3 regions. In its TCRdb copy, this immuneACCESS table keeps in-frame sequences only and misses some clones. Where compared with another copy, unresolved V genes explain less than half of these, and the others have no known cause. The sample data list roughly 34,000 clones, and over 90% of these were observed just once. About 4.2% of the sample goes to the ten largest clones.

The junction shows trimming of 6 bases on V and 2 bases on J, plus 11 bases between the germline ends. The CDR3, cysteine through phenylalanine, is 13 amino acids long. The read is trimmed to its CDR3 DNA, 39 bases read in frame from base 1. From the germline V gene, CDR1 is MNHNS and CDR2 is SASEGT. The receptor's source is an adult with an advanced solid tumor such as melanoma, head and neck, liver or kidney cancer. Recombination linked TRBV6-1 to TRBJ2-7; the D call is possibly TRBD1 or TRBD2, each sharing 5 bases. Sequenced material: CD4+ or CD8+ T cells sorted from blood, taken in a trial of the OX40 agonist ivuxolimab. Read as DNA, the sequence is TGTGCCAGCAGCAGGGACGGGACCTACGAGCAGTACTTC. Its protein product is CASSRDGTYEQYF.